This paragraph reports one T cell receptor beta chain. Its cognate antigen is unknown. The data stem from a study of blood T cells in healthy people across ages. Study observations and caveats: A strong correlation was seen between TCR beta diversity and naive T cell percentage. Among T cells, TCR beta diversity per million cells dropped roughly linearly as age rose. Unknown CMV status may confound age-related changes in expanded clones.

A J-beta primer mix and a sample-barcoded 5' primer were used in a second PCR of roughly 6 to 11 cycles. TCRdb reanalysed the 5' RACE reads using MiXCR and keeps one entry per CDR3 protein. The sample has around 600,000 distinct CDR3 sequences, around half seen once; the top ten hold around 23%. The CDR3 runs to 16 residues. Germline CDR1 is SGHTA and CDR2 is FQGNSA. J lost 2 bases, V lost 5 bases, and 9 bases had no gene match. The source is a man aged 80 or over in good health. Sequencing was done on a sample of blood. The chain carries TRBV7-2 and TRBJ2-3, with TRBD2 identical over 8 bases. The CDR3: CASSPIAGISTDTQYF. CDR3 DNA: TGTGCCAGCAGCCCGATAGCGGGAATATCCACAGATACGCAGTATTTT.